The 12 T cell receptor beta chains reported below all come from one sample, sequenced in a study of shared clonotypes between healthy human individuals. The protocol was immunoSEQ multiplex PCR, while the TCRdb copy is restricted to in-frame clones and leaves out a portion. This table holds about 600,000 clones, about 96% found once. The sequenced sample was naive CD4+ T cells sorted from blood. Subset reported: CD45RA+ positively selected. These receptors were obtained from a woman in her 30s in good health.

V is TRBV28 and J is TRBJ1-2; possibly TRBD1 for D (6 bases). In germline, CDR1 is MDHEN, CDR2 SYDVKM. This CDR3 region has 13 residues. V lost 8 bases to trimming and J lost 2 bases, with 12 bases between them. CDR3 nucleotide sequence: TGTGCCAGCCGGGACACCCTAAACTATGGCTACACCTTC. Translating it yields CASRDTLNYGYTF.

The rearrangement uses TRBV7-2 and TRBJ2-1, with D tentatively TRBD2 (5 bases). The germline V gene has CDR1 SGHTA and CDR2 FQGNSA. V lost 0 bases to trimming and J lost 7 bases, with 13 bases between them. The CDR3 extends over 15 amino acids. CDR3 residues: CASSLAFGKFNEQFF. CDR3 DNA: TGTGCCAGCAGCTTAGCGTTCGGGAAATTTAATGAGCAGTTCTTC.

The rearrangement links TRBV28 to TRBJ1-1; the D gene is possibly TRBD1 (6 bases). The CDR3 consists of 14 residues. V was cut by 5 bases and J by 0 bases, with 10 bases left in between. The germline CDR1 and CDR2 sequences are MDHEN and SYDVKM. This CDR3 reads CASSRTAMNTEAFF. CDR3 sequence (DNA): TGTGCCAGCAGTAGGACAGCAATGAACACTGAAGCTTTCTTT.

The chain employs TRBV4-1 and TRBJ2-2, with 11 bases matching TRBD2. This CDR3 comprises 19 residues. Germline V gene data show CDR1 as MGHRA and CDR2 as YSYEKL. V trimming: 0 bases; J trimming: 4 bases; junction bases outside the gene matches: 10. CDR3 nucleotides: TGCGCCAGCAGCCAAGATGGGGGAGGACTAGCGGGCTTCACCGGGGAGCTGTTTTTT. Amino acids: CASSQDGGGLAGFTGELFF.

The CDR3 nucleotides are TGTGCCAGCAGCCAGCTAAGGGACACTGAAGCTTTCTTT. This sequence encodes CASSQLRDTEAFF. The genes are TRBV4-2 and TRBJ1-1; D remains ambiguous. The germline V gene encodes CDR1 LGHNA and CDR2 YNFKEQ. Trimming left V 3 bases short and J 3 bases short, with 8 bases between. The CDR3 totals 13 residues.

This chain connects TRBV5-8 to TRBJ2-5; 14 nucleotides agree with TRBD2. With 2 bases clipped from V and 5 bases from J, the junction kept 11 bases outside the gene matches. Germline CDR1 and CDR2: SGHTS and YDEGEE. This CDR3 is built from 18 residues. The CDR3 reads CASSFLPGLAGVLETQYF. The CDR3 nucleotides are TGTGCCAGCAGCTTTTTACCGGGACTAGCGGGAGTCCTGGAGACCCAGTACTTC.

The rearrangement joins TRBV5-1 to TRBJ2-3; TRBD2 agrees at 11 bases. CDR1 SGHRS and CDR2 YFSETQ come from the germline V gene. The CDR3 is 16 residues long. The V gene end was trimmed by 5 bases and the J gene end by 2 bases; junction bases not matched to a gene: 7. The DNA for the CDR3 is TGCGCCAGCAGAACTCTAGCGGGAGGTTCCACAGATACGCAGTATTTT. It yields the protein CASRTLAGGSTDTQYF.

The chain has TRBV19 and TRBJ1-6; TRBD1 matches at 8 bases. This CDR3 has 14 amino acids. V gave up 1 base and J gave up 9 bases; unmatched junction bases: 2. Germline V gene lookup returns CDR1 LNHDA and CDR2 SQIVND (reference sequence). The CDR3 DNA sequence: TGTGCCAGTAGTATAGGGGACAGGACTTCACCCCTCCACTTT. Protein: CASSIGDRTSPLHF. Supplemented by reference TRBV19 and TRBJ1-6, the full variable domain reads DGGITQSPKYLFRKEGQNVTLSCEQNLNHDAMYWYRQDPGQGLRLIYYSQIVNDFQKGDIAEGYSVSREKKESFPLTVTSAQKNPTAFYLCASSIGDRTSPLHFGNGTRLTVT.

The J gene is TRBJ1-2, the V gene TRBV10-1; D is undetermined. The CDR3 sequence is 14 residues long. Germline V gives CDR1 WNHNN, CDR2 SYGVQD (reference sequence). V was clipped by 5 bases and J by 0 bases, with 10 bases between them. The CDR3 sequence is CASSNPGPNYGYTF. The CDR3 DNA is TGCGCCAGCAGTAATCCCGGTCCTAACTATGGCTACACCTTC.

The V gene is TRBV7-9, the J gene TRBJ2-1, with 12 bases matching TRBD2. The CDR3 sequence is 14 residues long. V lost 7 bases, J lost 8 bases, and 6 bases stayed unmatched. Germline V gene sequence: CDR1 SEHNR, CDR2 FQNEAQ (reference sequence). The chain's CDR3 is CASTGTSGYDEQFF. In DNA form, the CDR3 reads TGTGCCAGCACCGGGACTAGCGGGTACGATGAGCAGTTCTTC.

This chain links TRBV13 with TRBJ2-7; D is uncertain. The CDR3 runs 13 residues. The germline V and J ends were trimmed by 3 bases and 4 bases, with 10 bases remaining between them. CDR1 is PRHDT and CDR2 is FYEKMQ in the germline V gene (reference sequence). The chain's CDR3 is CASSFSGLYEQYF. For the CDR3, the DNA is TGTGCCAGCAGCTTTAGTGGGTTGTACGAGCAGTACTTC. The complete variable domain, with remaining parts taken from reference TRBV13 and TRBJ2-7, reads AAGVIQSPRHLIKEKRETATLKCYPIPRHDTVYWYQQGPGQDPQFLISFYEKMQSDKGSIPDRFSAQQFSDYHSELNMSSLELGDSALYFCASSFSGLYEQYFGPGTRLTVT.

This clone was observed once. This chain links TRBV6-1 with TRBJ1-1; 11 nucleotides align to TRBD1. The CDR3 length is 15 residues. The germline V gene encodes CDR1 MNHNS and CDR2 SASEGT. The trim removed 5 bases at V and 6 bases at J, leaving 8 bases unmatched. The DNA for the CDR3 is TGTGCCAGCAGTCAGCGGACAGGGGGCTCGTCTGAAGCTTTCTTT. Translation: CASSQRTGGSSEAFF.